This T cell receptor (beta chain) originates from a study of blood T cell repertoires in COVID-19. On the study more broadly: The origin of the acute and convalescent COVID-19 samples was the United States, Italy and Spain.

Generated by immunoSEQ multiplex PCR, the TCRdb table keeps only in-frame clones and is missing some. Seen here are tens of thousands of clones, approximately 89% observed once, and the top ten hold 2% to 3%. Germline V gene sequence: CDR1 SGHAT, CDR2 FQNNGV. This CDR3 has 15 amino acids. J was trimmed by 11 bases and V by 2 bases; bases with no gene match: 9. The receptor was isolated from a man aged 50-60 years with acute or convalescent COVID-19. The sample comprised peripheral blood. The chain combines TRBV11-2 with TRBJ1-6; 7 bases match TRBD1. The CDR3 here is CASSLMMTGRTPLHF. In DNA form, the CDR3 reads TGTGCCAGCAGCTTAATGATGACAGGGAGGACACCCCTCCACTTT.